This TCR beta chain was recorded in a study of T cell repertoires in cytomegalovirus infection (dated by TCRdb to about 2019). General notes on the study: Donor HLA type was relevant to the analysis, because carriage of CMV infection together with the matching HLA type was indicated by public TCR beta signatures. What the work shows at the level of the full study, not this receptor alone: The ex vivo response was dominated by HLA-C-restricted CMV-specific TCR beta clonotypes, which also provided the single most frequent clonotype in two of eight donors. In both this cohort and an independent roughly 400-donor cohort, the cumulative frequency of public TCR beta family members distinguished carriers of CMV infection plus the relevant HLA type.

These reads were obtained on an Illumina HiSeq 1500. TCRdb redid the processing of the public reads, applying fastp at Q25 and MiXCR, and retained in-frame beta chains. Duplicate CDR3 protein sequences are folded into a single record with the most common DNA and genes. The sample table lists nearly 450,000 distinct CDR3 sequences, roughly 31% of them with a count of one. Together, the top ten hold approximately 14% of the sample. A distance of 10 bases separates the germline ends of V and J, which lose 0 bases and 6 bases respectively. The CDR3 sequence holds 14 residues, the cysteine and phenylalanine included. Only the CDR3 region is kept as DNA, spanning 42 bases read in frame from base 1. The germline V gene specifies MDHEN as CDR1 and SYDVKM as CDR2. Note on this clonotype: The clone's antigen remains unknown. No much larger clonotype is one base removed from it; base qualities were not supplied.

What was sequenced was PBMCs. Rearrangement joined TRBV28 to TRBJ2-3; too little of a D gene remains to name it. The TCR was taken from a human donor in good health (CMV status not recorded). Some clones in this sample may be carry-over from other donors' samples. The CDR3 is CASSLWGLEDTQYF. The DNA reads TGTGCCAGCAGTTTATGGGGTCTCGAGGATACGCAGTATTTT.